This record looks at one T cell receptor (beta chain) sequence and its context. Its specificity is not known. Germline V lookup: CDR1 SGHNT, CDR2 YYREEE (reference sequence). The CDR3 spans 18 residues. V was clipped by 0 bases and J by 4 bases; unmatched bases: 8. The data are from a study of beta chain features in type 1 diabetes. Expressed TCRB transcripts got sequenced, as all isolated RNA was reverse transcribed. The protocol was immunoSEQ multiplex PCR, while the TCRdb copy is restricted to in-frame clones and leaves out a portion. This table has about 160,000 clones, about 10% appearing once. Study-wide points: Shorter TCRB CDR3s, moderately but significantly so, marked every one of the four CD4+ subsets in Type 1 diabetes patients. Cells with high TCR expression could be over-represented by cDNA sequencing. Reduced insertions and increased deletions marked VDJ junctions in type 1 diabetes patients.

The source material was central memory CD4+ T cells from blood. The rearrangement joins TRBV5-4 to TRBJ2-1, with 12 bases identical to TRBD2. The TCR comes from a woman aged 25 to 45 with type 1 diabetes. The CDR3 reads CASSLGLAGGPGYNEQFF. The DNA for the CDR3 is TGTGCCAGCAGCTTGGGGCTAGCGGGAGGGCCGGGTTACAATGAGCAGTTCTTC.